This T cell receptor beta chain was sequenced in a study of immune evolution from preneoplasia to lung adenocarcinoma. Study results and caveats: Clonality was highest in normal lung, lower in later-stage lesions apparently. Top clone frequencies peaked in normal lung, apparently declining through invasive adenocarcinoma.

V shed 6 bases and J 4 bases; nucleotides not matched to a gene: 8. The CDR3 sequence is 15 residues long. The germline V gene has CDR1 MNHEY and CDR2 SMNVEV (reference sequence). Profiled with immunoSEQ multiplex PCR; TCRdb holds only in-frame clones, not every one. Of several thousand clones listed, about 81% are singletons. Regarding this clone: No antigen is known for it. In the same sample, other DNA sequences code for this CDR3.

Patients had resection in Japan or China between the mid-2010s and the late 2010s. Histologic diagnosis was independently verified by two lung pathologists. The chain uses TRBV27 and TRBJ1-5, with 8 bases identical to TRBD1. The source of this sequence is a person aged 50-75 years with lung adenocarcinoma. Sequenced material: FFPE normal lung tissue adjacent to the tumor. CDR3 sequence reads: CASRSITGGNQPQHF. CDR3 sequence (DNA): TGTGCCAGCAGATCTATTACAGGGGGGAATCAGCCCCAGCATTTT.